Listed below are T cell receptor beta chains from one sample, sequenced in a study of T cells after yellow fever vaccination. TCRdb reanalysed the 5' RACE reads using MiXCR and keeps one entry per CDR3 protein. Here the sample spans about 360,000 distinct CDR3 sequences, under 7.5% being singletons. The source was PBMCs, collected 5 days after the yellow fever booster vaccination. Receptor source: a man aged 25-40 years who received the YFV17D yellow fever vaccine. Each CDR3 is given with its conserved first and last residue. Each record gives: V gene, clone size, J gene, D gene, CDR3 protein, CDR3 DNA. D genes are given only for firm matches. Clone size is stated in some rows and not others, as once, few, many or a class when expanded.

TRBV19,few,TRBJ2-1,TRBD1,CASSMGAGTGNNEQFF,TGTGCCAGTAGTATGGGGGCTGGGACAGGTAACAATGAGCAGTTCTTC
TRBV7-2,few,TRBJ2-7,NA,CASSLASATYEQYF,TGTGCCAGCAGCTTAGCGAGTGCCACCTACGAGCAGTACTTC
TRBV6-4,NA,TRBJ2-1,NA,CASSDSPGASYNEQFF,TGTGCCAGCAGTGACTCGCCGGGAGCTTCCTACAATGAGCAGTTCTTC
TRBV18,many,TRBJ2-5,NA,CASSPLTTHQETQYF,TGTGCCAGCTCACCGTTGACAACGCATCAAGAGACCCAGTACTTC
TRBV7-3,NA,TRBJ2-1,TRBD2,CASSPHFSGRNDEQFF,TGTGCCAGCAGCCCTCACTTTAGCGGGAGAAACGATGAGCAGTTCTTC
TRBV28,few,TRBJ2-7,NA,CASSFAGVTFEQYF,TGTGCCAGCAGTTTCGCAGGGGTAACTTTCGAGCAGTACTTC
TRBV6-5,many,TRBJ2-7,TRBD1,CASSSITRDRGINEQYF,TGTGCCAGCAGTTCGATTACTCGGGACAGGGGGATCAACGAGCAGTACTTC
TRBV7-2,few,TRBJ2-1,TRBD2,CASSPLAGISYNEQFF,TGTGCCAGCAGCCCACTAGCGGGGATTTCCTACAATGAGCAGTTCTTC
TRBV10-2,NA,TRBJ2-7,TRBD1,CASSESWDRGLLRRHEQYF,TGCGCCAGCAGTGAGTCTTGGGACAGGGGGCTCCTCCGACGGCACGAGCAGTACTTC
TRBV5-1,NA,TRBJ2-3,TRBD2,CASSPGTRSTDTQYF,TGCGCCAGCAGTCCCGGGACTAGGAGCACAGATACGCAGTATTTT
TRBV7-8,many,TRBJ2-2,TRBD1,CASSSSRTGGTGELFF,TGTGCCAGCAGCTCCTCCCGGACAGGGGGGACCGGGGAGCTGTTTTTT
TRBV4-2,NA,TRBJ1-5,NA,CASSQDLGGNQPQHF,TGTGCCAGCAGCCAAGATCTTGGAGGCAATCAGCCCCAGCATTTT
TRBV19,few,TRBJ2-2,NA,CASFRDIANTGELFF,TGTGCCAGTTTCCGGGACATAGCGAACACCGGGGAGCTGTTTTTT
TRBV19,few,TRBJ2-3,TRBD2,CASSIRAGSSVDTQYF,TGTGCCAGTAGTATAAGAGCGGGATCGTCGGTAGATACGCAGTATTTT
TRBV5-1,NA,TRBJ1-1,TRBD1,CASSEKDRGNTEAFF,TGCGCCAGCAGCGAAAAGGACAGGGGGAACACTGAAGCTTTCTTT
TRBV20-1,NA,TRBJ2-1,TRBD2,CSARDHTSGRAYNEQFF,TGCAGTGCTAGAGATCACACTAGCGGGAGGGCCTACAATGAGCAGTTCTTC
TRBV10-3,NA,TRBJ2-1,TRBD2,CATTGTSSNEQFF,TGTGCCACAACCGGGACTAGCTCTAATGAGCAGTTCTTC
TRBV20-1,NA,TRBJ2-5,NA,CSAAGGWYQETQYF,TGCAGTGCTGCTGGGGGTTGGTACCAAGAGACCCAGTACTTC
TRBV15,few,TRBJ2-5,NA,CATGEHGETQYF,TGTGCCACCGGAGAGCACGGAGAGACCCAGTACTTC
TRBV25-1,few,TRBJ2-7,TRBD2,CASSVTGTSGITYEQYF,TGTGCCAGCAGTGTAACCGGGACTAGCGGGATAACCTACGAGCAGTACTTC
TRBV28,few,TRBJ2-5,NA,CASFSGTQETQYF,TGTGCCAGCTTTTCCGGGACCCAAGAGACCCAGTACTTC
TRBV20-1,few,TRBJ2-1,NA,CSASYGSPVANEQFF,TGCAGTGCTAGTTACGGTAGCCCTGTCGCGAATGAGCAGTTCTTC
TRBV20-1,many,TRBJ2-3,NA,CSAPDQTDTQYF,TGCAGTGCTCCGGACCAAACAGATACGCAGTATTTT
TRBV29-1,many,TRBJ2-2,NA,CSVVSGDTGELFF,TGCAGCGTTGTTTCGGGGGACACCGGGGAGCTGTTTTTT
TRBV27,NA,TRBJ2-2,NA,CASSLFNTGELFF,TGTGCCAGCAGTTTATTCAACACCGGGGAGCTGTTTTTT
TRBV20-1,few,TRBJ2-7,NA,CSANRDTRYEQYF,TGCAGTGCTAACCGGGACACGAGATACGAGCAGTACTTC
TRBV20-1,few,TRBJ2-3,TRBD2,CSARIAGDRTDTQYF,TGCAGTGCTCGTATAGCGGGAGATCGCACAGATACGCAGTATTTT
TRBV19,NA,TRBJ2-4,TRBD2,CASRSSGSIQYF,TGTGCCAGTAGATCTAGCGGGAGCATTCAGTACTTC
TRBV28,NA,TRBJ2-7,TRBD2,CASSPSRTSGSYEQYF,TGTGCCAGCAGTCCCTCTCGGACTAGCGGGAGCTACGAGCAGTACTTC
TRBV7-2,many,TRBJ1-6,NA,CASSLGGGGYSPLHF,TGTGCCAGCAGCTTAGGGGGCGGTGGGTATTCACCCCTCCACTTT
TRBV20-1,many,TRBJ2-4,NA,CSARVEGGVNIQYF,TGCAGTGCCCGGGTGGAGGGGGGGGTAAACATTCAGTACTTC
TRBV20-1,NA,TRBJ2-6,TRBD2,CCVKSRGAGGANVLTF,TGCTGTGTTAAGTCTCGGGGAGCGGGGGGGGCCAACGTCCTGACTTTC
TRBV20-1,few,TRBJ2-7,NA,CSATATGKGPREQYF,TGCAGTGCTACGGCGACAGGAAAAGGCCCCCGGGAGCAGTACTTC
TRBV5-1,NA,TRBJ2-1,TRBD2,CASSLVGLAGGPYNEQFF,TGCGCCAGCAGCTTGGTGGGGTTAGCGGGAGGGCCTTACAATGAGCAGTTCTTC
TRBV5-1,NA,TRBJ2-1,NA,CASRRQHEQFF,TGCGCCAGCAGAAGGCAGCATGAGCAGTTCTTC
TRBV19,NA,TRBJ2-7,TRBD2,CASSRDRITGLAGAGGGEQYF,TGTGCCAGTAGTCGGGACAGAATAACAGGACTAGCGGGAGCCGGAGGTGGCGAGCAGTACTTC
TRBV12-3/TRBV12-4,NA,TRBJ2-6,NA,CASTDRRRGISGANVLTF,TGTGCCAGCACTGACCGGAGACGGGGAATCTCTGGGGCCAACGTCCTGACTTTC
TRBV6-1,NA,TRBJ2-1,NA,CASRGWGVGVGSYNEQFF,TGTGCCAGCAGAGGTTGGGGAGTAGGGGTGGGCTCCTACAATGAGCAGTTCTTC
TRBV9,many,TRBJ2-5,NA,CASSASLGYGETQYF,TGTGCCAGCAGCGCCTCTCTAGGATACGGTGAGACCCAGTACTTC
TRBV5-5,NA,TRBJ2-5,NA,CASGPGLQETQYF,TGTGCCAGCGGCCCGGGGCTCCAAGAGACCCAGTACTTC
TRBV7-2,NA,TRBJ2-2,NA,CASSSRVTYTGELFF,TGTGCCAGCAGTTCCAGGGTTACTTACACCGGGGAGCTGTTTTTT
TRBV5-6,NA,TRBJ2-1,NA,CASSWTDEQFF,TGTGCCAGCAGCTGGACCGATGAGCAGTTCTTC
TRBV5-8,many,TRBJ2-4,TRBD2,CASTRVAGGPKNIQYF,TGTGCCAGCACCCGAGTAGCGGGAGGGCCCAAAAACATTCAGTACTTC
TRBV5-1,few,TRBJ2-7,NA,CASSLRSSHEQYF,TGCGCCAGCAGCTTGCGGTCTAGCCACGAGCAGTACTTC
TRBV27,few,TRBJ2-3,TRBD2,CASRVAGGLDTQYF,TGTGCCAGCAGAGTTGCGGGAGGTTTAGATACGCAGTATTTT